What follows describes a single T cell receptor beta chain. Here immunoSEQ multiplex PCR was the method, and the copy in TCRdb shows in-frame clones only, minus some. This table holds about 130,000 clones, approximately 90% found once. CDR3 length: 14 residues. Trimming pared 6 bases from V and 5 bases from J, leaving 16 bases between. Germline-derived CDR1 and CDR2 are MDHEN and SYDVKM. The entry originates in a study of control samples from healthy donors and cancer patients. The clonotype was recovered from a woman aged 45-65 years in good health. The rearrangement uses TRBV28 and TRBJ2-5, with TRBD2 as a possible D gene (5 bases). Sample: blood. CDR3 nucleotide sequence: TGTGCCAGCAGCCGCGGGTGGCAGTGGGAGACCCAGTACTTC. Protein product: CASSRGWQWETQYF. The entire variable domain, with the rest obtained from reference TRBV28 and TRBJ2-5, is as follows: DVKVTQSSRYLVKRTGEKVFLECVQDMDHENMFWYRQDPGLGLRLIYFSYDVKMKEKGDIPEGYSVSREKKERFSLILESASTNQTSMYLCASSRGWQWETQYFGPGTRLLVL.